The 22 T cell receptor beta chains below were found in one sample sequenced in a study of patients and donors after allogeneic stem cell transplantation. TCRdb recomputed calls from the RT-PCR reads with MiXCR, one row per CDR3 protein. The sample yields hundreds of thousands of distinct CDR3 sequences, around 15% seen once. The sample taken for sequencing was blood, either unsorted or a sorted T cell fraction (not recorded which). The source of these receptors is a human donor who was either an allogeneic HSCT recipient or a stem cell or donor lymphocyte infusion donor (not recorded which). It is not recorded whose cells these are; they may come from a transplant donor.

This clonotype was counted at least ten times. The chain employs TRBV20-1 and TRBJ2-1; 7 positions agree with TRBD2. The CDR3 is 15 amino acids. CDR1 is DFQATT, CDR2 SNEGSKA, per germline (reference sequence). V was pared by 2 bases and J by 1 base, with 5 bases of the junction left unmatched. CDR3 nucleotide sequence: TGCAGTGCTAGACGGCTAGCGGATTCCTACAATGAGCAGTTCTTC. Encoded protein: CSARRLADSYNEQFF.

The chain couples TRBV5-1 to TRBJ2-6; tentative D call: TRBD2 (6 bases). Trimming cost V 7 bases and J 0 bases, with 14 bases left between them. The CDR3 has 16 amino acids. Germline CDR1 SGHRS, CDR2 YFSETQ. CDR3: CASGPGLLSGANVLTF. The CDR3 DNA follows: TGCGCCAGCGGACCGGGACTCCTCTCTGGGGCCAACGTCCTGACTTTC.

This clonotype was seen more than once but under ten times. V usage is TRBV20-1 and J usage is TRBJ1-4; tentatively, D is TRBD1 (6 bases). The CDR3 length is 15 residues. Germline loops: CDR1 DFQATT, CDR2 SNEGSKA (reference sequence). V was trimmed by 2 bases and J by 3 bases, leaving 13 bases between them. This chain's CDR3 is CSARYRVKANEKLFF. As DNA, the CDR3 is TGCAGTGCTAGATACAGGGTGAAAGCTAATGAAAAACTGTTTTTT.

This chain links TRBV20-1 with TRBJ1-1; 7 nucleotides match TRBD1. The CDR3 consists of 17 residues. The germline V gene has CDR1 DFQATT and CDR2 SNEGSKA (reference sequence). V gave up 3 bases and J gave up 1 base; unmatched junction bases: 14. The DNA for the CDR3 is TGCAGTGCTAGGGGCGACAGGGAGTGGTTACGGAACACTGAAGCTTTCTTT. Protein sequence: CSARGDREWLRNTEAFF.

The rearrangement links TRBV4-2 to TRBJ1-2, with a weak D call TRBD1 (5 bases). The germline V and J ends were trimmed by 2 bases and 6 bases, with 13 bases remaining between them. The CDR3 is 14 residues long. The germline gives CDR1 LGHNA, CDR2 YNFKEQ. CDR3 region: CASSQRWSGNGYTF. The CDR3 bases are TGTGCCAGCAGCCAAAGATGGTCAGGGAATGGCTACACCTTC.

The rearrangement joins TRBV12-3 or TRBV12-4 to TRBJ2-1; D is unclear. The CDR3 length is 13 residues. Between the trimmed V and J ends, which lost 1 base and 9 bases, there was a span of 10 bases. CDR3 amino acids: CASSLVGRVEQFF. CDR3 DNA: TGTGCCAGCAGTTTAGTCGGAAGGGTTGAGCAGTTCTTC.

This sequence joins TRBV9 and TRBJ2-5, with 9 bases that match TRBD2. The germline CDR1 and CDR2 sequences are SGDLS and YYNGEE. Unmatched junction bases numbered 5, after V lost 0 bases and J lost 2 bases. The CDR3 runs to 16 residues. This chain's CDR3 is CASSVGSSGGQETQYF. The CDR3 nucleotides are TGTGCCAGCAGCGTAGGGAGTAGCGGGGGACAAGAGACCCAGTACTTC. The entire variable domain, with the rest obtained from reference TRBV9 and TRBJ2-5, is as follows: DSGVTQTPKHLITATGQRVTLRCSPRSGDLSVYWYQQSLDQGLQFLIQYYNGEERAKGNILERFSAQQFPDLHSELNLSSLELGDSALYFCASSVGSSGGQETQYFGPGTRLLVL.

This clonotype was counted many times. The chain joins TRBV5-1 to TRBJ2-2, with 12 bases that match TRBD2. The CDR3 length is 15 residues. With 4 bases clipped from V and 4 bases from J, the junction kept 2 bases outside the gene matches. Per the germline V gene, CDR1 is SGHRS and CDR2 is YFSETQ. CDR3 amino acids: CASSVGLAGTGELFF. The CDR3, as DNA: TGCGCCAGCAGCGTGGGACTAGCGGGCACCGGGGAGCTGTTTTTT.

The CDR3 DNA is TGTGCCATCAGATGGGGACAGGGGGACACCGGGGAGCTGTTTTTT. Translating gives CAIRWGQGDTGELFF. The gene calls are TRBV10-3 and TRBJ2-2; 11 bases are shared with TRBD1. The CDR3 spans 15 residues. V lost 6 bases, J lost 3 bases, and 3 bases stayed unmatched. Germline V gives CDR1 ENHRY, CDR2 SYGVKD.

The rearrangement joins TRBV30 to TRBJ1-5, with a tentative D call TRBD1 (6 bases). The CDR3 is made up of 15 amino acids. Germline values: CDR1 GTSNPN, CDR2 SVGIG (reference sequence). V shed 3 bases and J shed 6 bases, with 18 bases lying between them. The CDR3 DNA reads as TGTGCCTGGAGCGGGGGAGGGGGGGGAGGTCAGCCCCAGCATTTT. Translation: CAWSGGGGGGQPQHF.

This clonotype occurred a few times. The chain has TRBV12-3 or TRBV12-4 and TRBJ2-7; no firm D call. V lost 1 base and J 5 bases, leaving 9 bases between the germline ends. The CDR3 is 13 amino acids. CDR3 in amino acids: CASSLGAGDEQYF. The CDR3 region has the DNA TGTGCCAGCAGTTTAGGCGCAGGAGACGAGCAGTACTTC.

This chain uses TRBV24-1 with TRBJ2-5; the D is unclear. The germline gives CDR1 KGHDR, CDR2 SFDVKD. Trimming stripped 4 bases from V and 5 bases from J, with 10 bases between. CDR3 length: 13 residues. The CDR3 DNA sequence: TGTGCCACCAGTGACGCAGGCCGGGAGACCCAGTACTTC. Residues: CATSDAGRETQYF.

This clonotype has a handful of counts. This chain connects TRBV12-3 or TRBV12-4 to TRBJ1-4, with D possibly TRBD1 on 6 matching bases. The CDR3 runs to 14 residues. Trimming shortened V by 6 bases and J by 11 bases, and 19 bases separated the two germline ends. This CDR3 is CASRKRGQFLKLFF. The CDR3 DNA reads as TGTGCCAGCAGGAAAAGAGGACAGTTTCTTAAACTGTTTTTT.

The CDR3: CASSDTGQFF. CDR3 DNA sequence: TGTGCCAGCAGTGACACAGGGCAGTTCTTC. This chain uses TRBV2 with TRBJ2-1; D may be TRBD1 (5 bases). The CDR3 has 10 residues. Trimming stripped 3 bases from V and 12 bases from J, with 6 bases between. The germline V gene encodes CDR1 SNHLY and CDR2 FYNNEI.

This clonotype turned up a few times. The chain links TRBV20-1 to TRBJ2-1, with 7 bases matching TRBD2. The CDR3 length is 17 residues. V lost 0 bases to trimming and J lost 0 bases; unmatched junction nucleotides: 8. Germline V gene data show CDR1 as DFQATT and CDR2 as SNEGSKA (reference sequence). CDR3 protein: CSARDLGSGSSYNEQFF. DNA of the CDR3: TGCAGTGCTAGAGATTTGGGTAGCGGGTCCTCCTACAATGAGCAGTTCTTC.

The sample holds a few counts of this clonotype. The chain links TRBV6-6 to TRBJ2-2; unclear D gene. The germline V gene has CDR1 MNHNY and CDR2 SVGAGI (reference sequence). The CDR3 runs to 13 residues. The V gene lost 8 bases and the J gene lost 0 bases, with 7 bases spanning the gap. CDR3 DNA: TGTGCCAGCCACGGTCCGAACACCGGGGAGCTGTTTTTT. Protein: CASHGPNTGELFF.

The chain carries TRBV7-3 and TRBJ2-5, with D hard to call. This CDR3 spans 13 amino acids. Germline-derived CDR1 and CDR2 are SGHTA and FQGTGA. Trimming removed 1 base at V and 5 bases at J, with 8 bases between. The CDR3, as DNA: TGTGCCAGCAGCTTAAACCCCCGGGAGACCCAGTACTTC. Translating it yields CASSLNPRETQYF.

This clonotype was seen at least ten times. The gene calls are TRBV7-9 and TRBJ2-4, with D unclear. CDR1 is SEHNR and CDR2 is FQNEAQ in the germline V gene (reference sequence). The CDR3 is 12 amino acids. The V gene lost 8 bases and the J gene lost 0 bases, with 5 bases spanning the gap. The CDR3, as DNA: TGTGCCAGCGGTATAGCCAAAAACATTCAGTACTTC. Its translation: CASGIAKNIQYF.

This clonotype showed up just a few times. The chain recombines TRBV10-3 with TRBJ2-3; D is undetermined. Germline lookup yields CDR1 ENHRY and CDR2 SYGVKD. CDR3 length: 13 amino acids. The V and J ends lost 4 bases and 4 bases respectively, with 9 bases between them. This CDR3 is CAISVLSPDTQYF. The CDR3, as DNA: TGTGCCATCAGTGTCTTAAGCCCAGATACGCAGTATTTT.

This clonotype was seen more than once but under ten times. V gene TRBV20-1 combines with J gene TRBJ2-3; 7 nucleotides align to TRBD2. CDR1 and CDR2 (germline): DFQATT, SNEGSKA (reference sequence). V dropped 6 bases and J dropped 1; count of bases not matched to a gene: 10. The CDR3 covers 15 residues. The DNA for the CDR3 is TGCAGTGCGGACCGAAAGCGGGATGGCACAGATACGCAGTATTTT. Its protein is CSADRKRDGTDTQYF.

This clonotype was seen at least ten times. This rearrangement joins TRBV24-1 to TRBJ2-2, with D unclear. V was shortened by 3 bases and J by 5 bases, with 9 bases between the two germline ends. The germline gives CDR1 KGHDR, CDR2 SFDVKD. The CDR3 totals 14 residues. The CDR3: CATSDQTATGELFF. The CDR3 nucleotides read TGTGCCACCAGTGATCAAACGGCGACCGGGGAGCTGTTTTTT.

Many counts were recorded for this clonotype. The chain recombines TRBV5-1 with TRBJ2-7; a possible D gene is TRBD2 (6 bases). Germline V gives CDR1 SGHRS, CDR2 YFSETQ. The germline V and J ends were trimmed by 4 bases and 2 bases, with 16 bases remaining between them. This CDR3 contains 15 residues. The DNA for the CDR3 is TGCGCCAGCAGCACTTCTAGCGTTCCCACCTACGAGCAGTACTTC. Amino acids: CASSTSSVPTYEQYF.